These 15 T cell receptor beta chains were sequenced from one sample in a study of OX40 agonist ivuxolimab in advanced cancers. Using immunoSEQ multiplex PCR, the repertoire was profiled, and TCRdb retains in-frame clones only, with some absent. Here the sample spans tens of thousands of clones, around 94% being singletons. The sample was CD4+ or CD8+ T cells sorted from blood, taken in a trial of the OX40 agonist ivuxolimab. Every receptor here comes from an adult with an advanced solid tumor such as melanoma, head and neck, liver or kidney cancer.

This chain connects TRBV6-5 to TRBJ2-1, with 8 bases fitting TRBD2. This CDR3 is built from 16 residues. With 0 bases clipped from V and 0 bases from J, the junction kept 1 base outside the gene matches. Looked up from germline, CDR1 is MNHEY and CDR2 is SVGAGI. CDR3: CASSYSGTSSYNEQFF. The CDR3 DNA follows: TGTGCCAGCAGTTACTCGGGGACTAGCTCCTACAATGAGCAGTTCTTC.

The chain combines TRBV18 with TRBJ2-6; no firm D call. Germline V gene sequence: CDR1 KGHSH, CDR2 LQKENI. Between the trimmed V and J ends, which lost 3 bases and 4 bases, there was a span of 4 bases. This CDR3 has 13 amino acids. The DNA of the CDR3 is TGTGCCAGCTCACCCTCAGGGGCCAACGTCCTGACTTTC. It translates to CASSPSGANVLTF. Looking up the rest from reference TRBV18 and TRBJ2-6 gives the full variable domain: NAGVMQNPRHLVRRRGQEARLRCSPMKGHSHVYWYRQLPEEGLKFMVYLQKENIIDESGMPKERFSAEFPKEGPSILRIQQVVRGDSAAYFCASSPSGANVLTFGAGSRLTVL.

CDR3 sequence (DNA): TGTGCCAGCAGCTTACAGGGCGGGAACACTGAAGCTTTCTTT. It encodes CASSLQGGNTEAFF. The chain links TRBV5-4 to TRBJ1-1, with a possible D match to TRBD1 (6 bases). Germline CDR1 SGHNT, CDR2 YYREEE (reference sequence). The V gene lost 2 bases and the J gene lost 1 base, with 9 bases spanning the gap. This CDR3 has 14 amino acids.

V and J are TRBV10-1 and TRBJ1-2, with D possibly being TRBD1 (6 bases). V lost 5 bases and J 8 bases, leaving 18 bases between the germline ends. Germline V gene data show CDR1 as WNHNN and CDR2 as SYGVQD (reference sequence). This CDR3 contains 14 residues. The CDR3 DNA sequence: TGCGCCAGCAGTCGACATCCAGGGGAAGGAGGCTACACCTTC. Translating gives CASSRHPGEGGYTF.

This clone has a handful of counts. The chain joins TRBV30 to TRBJ1-4, with 9 positions matching TRBD1. There are 14 residues in the CDR3. Looked up from germline, CDR1 is GTSNPN and CDR2 is SVGIG (reference sequence). V shed 2 bases, J shed 5 bases, and the junction held 3 bases outside the gene matches. DNA of the CDR3: TGTGCCTGGAGTACCGGGACAGGGAATGAAAAACTGTTTTTT. The encoded protein is CAWSTGTGNEKLFF.

The CDR3 here is CASSLLAGLAGEQFF. DNA for the CDR3: TGTGCCAGCAGCTTACTAGCGGGCCTCGCGGGGGAGCAGTTCTTC. The chain couples TRBV7-9 to TRBJ2-1; 8 bases align to TRBD2. The trim removed 2 bases at V and 10 bases at J, leaving 10 bases unmatched. The length of the CDR3 is 15 residues. Germline values: CDR1 SEHNR, CDR2 FQNEAQ (reference sequence).

The V and J genes are TRBV5-1 and TRBJ2-2; the match to TRBD1 covers 7 bases. CDR3 length equals 15 residues. Germline CDR1 and CDR2: SGHRS and YFSETQ. J was trimmed by 0 bases and V by 4 bases; bases with no gene match: 3. CDR3 sequence (DNA): TGCGCCAGCAGCCCAGGGACAGCGAACACCGGGGAGCTGTTTTTT. Its protein is CASSPGTANTGELFF.

V is TRBV4-3 and J is TRBJ1-2; 7 positions match TRBD1. The length of the CDR3 is 14 residues. Germline CDR1 LGHNA, CDR2 YSLEER. J lost 8 bases, V lost 1 base, and 7 bases had no gene match. DNA for the CDR3: TGCGCCAGCAGCCAAGGACAGGGCAGCGGAGGCTACACCTTC. Its translation: CASSQGQGSGGYTF.

V and J are TRBV11-1 and TRBJ2-5; 11 bases line up with TRBD2. CDR3 length equals 18 residues. Losses at the gene ends were 2 bases for V and 5 bases for J; bases not matched to a gene: 13. In germline, CDR1 is SGHAT, CDR2 FQDESV (reference sequence). Written as DNA, the CDR3 is TGTGCCAGCAGCTTAACGGGGATAGCGGGGGGGCAACGGGAGACCCAGTACTTC. It specifies CASSLTGIAGGQRETQYF.

V is TRBV5-1 and J is TRBJ2-7, with TRBD1 identical over 11 bases. This CDR3 has 15 amino acids. The germline V gene has CDR1 SGHRS and CDR2 YFSETQ. With V trimmed by 5 bases and J by 4 bases, 8 bases remained unmatched. The CDR3 DNA sequence: TGCGCCAGCAGTAGTCGCGGGACAGGGGGGTACGAGCAGTACTTC. Residues: CASSSRGTGGYEQYF.

The chain recombines TRBV12-5 with TRBJ2-5, with D possibly matching TRBD1 (5 bases). This CDR3 spans 16 amino acids. V lost 0 bases and J 2 bases, leaving 13 bases between the germline ends. Per germline, CDR1 LGHNT and CDR2 FRNRAP. CDR3 region: CASGLVRFRTQETQYF. CDR3 in DNA: TGTGCTAGTGGTTTGGTGAGATTTAGGACACAAGAGACCCAGTACTTC.

This chain joins TRBV10-1 and TRBJ2-6; D call uncertain. Trimming removed 4 bases at V and 0 bases at J, with 4 bases between. CDR3 size: 14 residues. Germline-derived CDR1 and CDR2 are WNHNN and SYGVQD (reference sequence). The CDR3 region has the DNA TGCGCCAGCAGTGGAGCCTCTGGGGCCAACGTCCTGACTTTC. It translates to CASSGASGANVLTF.

In its sample, this clone was seen once. The rearrangement uses TRBV5-8 and TRBJ1-4; D is uncertain. The CDR3 consists of 13 residues. Per the germline V gene, CDR1 is SGHTS and CDR2 is YDEGEE. Trimming took 5 bases from V and 7 from J, leaving 12 bases between them. The CDR3 coding sequence is TGTGCCAGCAGGAGCGTGGGTAGTGAAAAACTGTTTTTT. Amino acid sequence: CASRSVGSEKLFF. The full variable domain, completed using reference TRBV5-8 and TRBJ1-4, is EAGVTQSPTHLIKTRGQQATLRCSPISGHTSVYWYQQALGLGLQFLLWYDEGEERNRGNFPPRFSGRQFPNYSSELNVNALELEDSALYLCASRSVGSEKLFFGSGTQLSVL.

Concerning this clone itself: Other DNA sequences from this sample encode an identical CDR3 as well. The chain joins TRBV30 to TRBJ2-5; 7 bases align to TRBD1. J was trimmed by 3 bases and V by 5 bases; bases with no gene match: 0. This CDR3 is built from 11 residues. Germline V gene sequence: CDR1 GTSNPN, CDR2 SVGIG (reference sequence). In DNA form, the CDR3 reads TGTGCCTGGGGGACAGAAGAGACCCAGTACTTC. It translates to CAWGTEETQYF. Based on the CDR3 plus reference TRBV30 and TRBJ2-5, the full variable domain is SQTIHQWPATLVQPVGSPLSLECTVEGTSNPNLYWYRQAAGRGLQLLFYSVGIGQISSEVPQNLSASRPQDRQFILSSKKLLLSDSGFYLCAWGTEETQYFGPGTRLLVL.

The rearrangement joins TRBV27 to TRBJ1-2; 9 nucleotides align to TRBD1. The CDR3 loop spans 16 amino acids. J lost 8 bases, V lost 1 base, and 11 bases had no gene match. The germline gives CDR1 MNHEY, CDR2 SMNVEV (reference sequence). The CDR3 protein is CASSLWGQGEARGYTF. As DNA, the CDR3 is TGTGCCAGCAGTTTATGGGGACAGGGCGAAGCGAGGGGCTACACCTTC.